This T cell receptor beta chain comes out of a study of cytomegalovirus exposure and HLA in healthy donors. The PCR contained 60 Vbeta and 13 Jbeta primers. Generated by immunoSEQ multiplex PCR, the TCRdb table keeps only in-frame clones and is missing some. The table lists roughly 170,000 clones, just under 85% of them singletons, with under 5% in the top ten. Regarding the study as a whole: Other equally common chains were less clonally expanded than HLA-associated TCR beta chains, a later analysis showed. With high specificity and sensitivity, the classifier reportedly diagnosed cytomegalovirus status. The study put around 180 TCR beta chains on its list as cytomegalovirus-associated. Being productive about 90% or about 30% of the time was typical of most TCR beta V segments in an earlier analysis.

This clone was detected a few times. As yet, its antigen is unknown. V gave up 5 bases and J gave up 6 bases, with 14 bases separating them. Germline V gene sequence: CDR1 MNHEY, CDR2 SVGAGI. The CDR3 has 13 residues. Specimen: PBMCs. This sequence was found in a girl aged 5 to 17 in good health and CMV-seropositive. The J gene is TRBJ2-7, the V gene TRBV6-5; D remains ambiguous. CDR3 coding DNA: TGTGCCAGCAGTGAAGCGATACCGGGCGAGCAGTACTTC. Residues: CASSEAIPGEQYF.